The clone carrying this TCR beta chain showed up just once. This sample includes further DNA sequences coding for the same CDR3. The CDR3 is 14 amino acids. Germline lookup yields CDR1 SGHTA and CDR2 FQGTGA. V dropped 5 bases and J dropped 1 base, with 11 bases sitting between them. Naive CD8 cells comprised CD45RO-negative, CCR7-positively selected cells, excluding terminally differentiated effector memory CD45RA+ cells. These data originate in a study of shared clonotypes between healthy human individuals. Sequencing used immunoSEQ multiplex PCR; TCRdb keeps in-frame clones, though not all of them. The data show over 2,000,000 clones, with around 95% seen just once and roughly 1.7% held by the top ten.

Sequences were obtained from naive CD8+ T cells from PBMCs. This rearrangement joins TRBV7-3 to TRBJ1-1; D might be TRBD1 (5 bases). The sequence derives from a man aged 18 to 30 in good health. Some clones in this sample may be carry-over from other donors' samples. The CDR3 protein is CASSPGPENTEAFF. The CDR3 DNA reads TGTGCCAGCAGCCCAGGGCCAGAGAACACTGAAGCTTTCTTT.